The entry below gives a single T cell receptor (beta chain) sequence along with its context. This specimen belongs to a study of blood T cell repertoires in COVID-19. The wider study: Sources were T cells, B-cell-depleted T cells, or PBMCs; the material itself was cDNA or gDNA.

Authors' methods: Amplification of reference gene primers was used by the study to estimate nucleated cell counts. The data were produced by immunoSEQ multiplex PCR, yet TCRdb's version contains in-frame clones alone and is incomplete. That table is the source of V, J and clone size, and D and trimming were worked out from the DNA. The sample has some 190,000 clones; roughly 81% are singletons. Trimming removed 6 bases from V and 0 bases from J, with 24 bases in between. Germline V gene lookup returns CDR1 LNHDA and CDR2 SQIVND (reference sequence). The CDR3 is made up of 20 amino acids. The V call is TRBV19, the J call TRBJ2-6, with D perhaps matching TRBD2 (6 bases). This receptor was identified in a woman aged 70-85 years with active or convalescent COVID-19. The sequencing input was peripheral blood. The CDR3 loop is CASRNRNQGLHPSGANVLTF. CDR3 nucleotides: TGTGCCAGTAGAAATCGGAACCAGGGACTTCATCCCTCTGGGGCCAACGTCCTGACTTTC.